Listed here is a single T cell receptor beta chain. Trimming stripped 3 bases from V and 3 bases from J, with 8 bases between. There are 13 residues in the CDR3. Germline-derived CDR1 and CDR2 are SNHLY and FYNNEI. The authors' processing: Reference gene primer amplification gave estimated nucleated cell counts. Assay: immunoSEQ multiplex PCR; the TCRdb copy retains only in-frame clones and omits some. V, J and clone size were drawn from that table, and D and trimming were deduced from the DNA. Of some 330,000 clones in the sample, over 75% were seen once. The data were obtained in a study of blood T cell repertoires in COVID-19. Background on the study: Sites in the United States, Italy and Spain provided acute and convalescent COVID-19 samples. PBMCs, B-cell-depleted T cells, or T cells provided the cDNA or gDNA that made up the material.

This chain connects TRBV2 to TRBJ1-1; D not certain. The receptor's source is a woman aged 50 to 60 with active or convalescent COVID-19. Sequenced input: peripheral blood. The CDR3 is CASSEEGYTEAFF. Here the CDR3 DNA reads TGTGCCAGCAGTGAGGAGGGTTACACTGAAGCTTTCTTT.